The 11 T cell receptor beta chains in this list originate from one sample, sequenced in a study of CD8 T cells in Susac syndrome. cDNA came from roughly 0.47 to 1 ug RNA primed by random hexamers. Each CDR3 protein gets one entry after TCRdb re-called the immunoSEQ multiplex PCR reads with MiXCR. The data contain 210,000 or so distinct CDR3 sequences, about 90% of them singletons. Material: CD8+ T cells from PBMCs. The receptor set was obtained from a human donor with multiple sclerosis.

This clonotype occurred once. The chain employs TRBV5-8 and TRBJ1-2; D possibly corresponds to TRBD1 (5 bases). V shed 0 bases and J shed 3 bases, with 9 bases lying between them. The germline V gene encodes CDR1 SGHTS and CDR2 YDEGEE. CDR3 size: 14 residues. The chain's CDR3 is CASSLGREDYGYTF. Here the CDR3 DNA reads TGTGCCAGCAGCTTGGGCAGGGAGGACTATGGCTACACCTTC.

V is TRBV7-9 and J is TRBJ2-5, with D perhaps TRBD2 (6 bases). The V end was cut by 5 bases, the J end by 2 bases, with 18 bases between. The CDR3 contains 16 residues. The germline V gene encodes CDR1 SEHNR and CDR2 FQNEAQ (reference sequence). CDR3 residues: CASSPWSGAAQETQYF. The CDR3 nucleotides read TGTGCCAGCAGCCCGTGGTCGGGAGCGGCTCAAGAGACCCAGTACTTC.

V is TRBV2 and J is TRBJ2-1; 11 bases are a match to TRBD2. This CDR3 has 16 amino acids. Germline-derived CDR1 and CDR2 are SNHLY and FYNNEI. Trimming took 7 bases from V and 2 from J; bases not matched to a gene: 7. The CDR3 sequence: CASMITGLAAYNEQFF. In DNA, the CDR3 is TGTGCCAGCATGATCACGGGACTAGCGGCCTACAATGAGCAGTTCTTC.

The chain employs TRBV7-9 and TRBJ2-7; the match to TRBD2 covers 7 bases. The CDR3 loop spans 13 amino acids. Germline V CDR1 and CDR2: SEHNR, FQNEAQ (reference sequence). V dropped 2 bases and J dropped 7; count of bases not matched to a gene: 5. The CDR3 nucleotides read TGTGCCAGCAGCTTACCGGGGGGTTGGGAGCAGTACTTC. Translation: CASSLPGGWEQYF.

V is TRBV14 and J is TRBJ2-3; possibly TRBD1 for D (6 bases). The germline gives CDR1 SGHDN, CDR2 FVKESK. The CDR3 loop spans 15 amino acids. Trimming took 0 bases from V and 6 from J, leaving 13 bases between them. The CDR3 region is CASSQDQTGWDTQYF. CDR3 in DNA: TGTGCCAGCAGCCAAGACCAGACAGGCTGGGATACGCAGTATTTT.

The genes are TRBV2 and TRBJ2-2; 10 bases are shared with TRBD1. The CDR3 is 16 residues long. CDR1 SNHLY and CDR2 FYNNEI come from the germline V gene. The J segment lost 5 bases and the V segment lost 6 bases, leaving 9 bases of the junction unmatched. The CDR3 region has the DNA TGTGCCAGCAGACACCGGGACAGGGGAAGTACCGGGGAGCTGTTTTTT. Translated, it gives CASRHRDRGSTGELFF. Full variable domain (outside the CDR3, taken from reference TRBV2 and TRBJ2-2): EPEVTQTPSHQVTQMGQEVILRCVPISNHLYFYWYRQILGQKVEFLVSFYNNEISEKSEIFDDQFSVERPDGSNFTLKIRSTKLEDSAMYFCASRHRDRGSTGELFFGEGSRLTVL.

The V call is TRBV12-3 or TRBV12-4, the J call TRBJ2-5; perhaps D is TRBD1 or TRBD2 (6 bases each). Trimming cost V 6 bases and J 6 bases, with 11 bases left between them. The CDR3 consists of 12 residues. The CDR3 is CASRGGIKTQYF. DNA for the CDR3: TGTGCCAGCAGGGGGGGCATAAAGACCCAGTACTTC.

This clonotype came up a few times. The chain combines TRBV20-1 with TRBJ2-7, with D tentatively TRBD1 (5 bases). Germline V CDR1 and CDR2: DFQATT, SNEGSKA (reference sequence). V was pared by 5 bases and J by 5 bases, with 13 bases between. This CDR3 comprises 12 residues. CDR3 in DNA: TGCAGTGCTGTAAGGGGCACTAACGAGCAGTACTTC. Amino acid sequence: CSAVRGTNEQYF.

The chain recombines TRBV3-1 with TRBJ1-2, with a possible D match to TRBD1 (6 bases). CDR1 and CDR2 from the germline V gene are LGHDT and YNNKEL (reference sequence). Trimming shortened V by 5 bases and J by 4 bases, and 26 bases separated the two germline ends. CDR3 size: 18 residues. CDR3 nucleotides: TGTGCCAGCAGCGAGGGGGGGTCGGGACGTCGATGGGGCTATGGCTACACCTTC. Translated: CASSEGGSGRRWGYGYTF.

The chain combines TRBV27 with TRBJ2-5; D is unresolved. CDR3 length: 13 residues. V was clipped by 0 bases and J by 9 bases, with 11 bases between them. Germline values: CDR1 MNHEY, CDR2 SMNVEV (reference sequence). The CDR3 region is CASSLSGIAPQYF. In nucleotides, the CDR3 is TGTGCCAGCAGTTTATCGGGTATAGCACCCCAGTACTTC.

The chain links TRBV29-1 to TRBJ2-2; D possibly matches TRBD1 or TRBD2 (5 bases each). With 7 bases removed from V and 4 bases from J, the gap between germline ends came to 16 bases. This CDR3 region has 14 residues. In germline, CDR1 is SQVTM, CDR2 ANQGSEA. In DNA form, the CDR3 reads TGCAGCGCCGAAAGACCGGGACCCACCGGGGAGCTGTTTTTT. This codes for CSAERPGPTGELFF.